This TCR beta chain derives from a study of beta chain features in type 1 diabetes. The V gene lost 5 bases and the J gene lost 1 base, with 10 bases spanning the gap. CDR1 is SGHNT, CDR2 YENEEA, per germline. The CDR3 runs to 14 residues. Overall study results and limits: VDJ junctions in type 1 diabetes patients carried more deletions and fewer insertions. The naive, central memory and Treg TCRB repertoires looked more alike in patients than they did in healthy donors.

This clone turned up a few times. Its antigen is currently unknown. Expressed TCRB transcripts were sequenced, since all the RNA that had been isolated was reverse transcribed. The assay was immunoSEQ multiplex PCR, and TCRdb's table has in-frame clones only and misses some. The sample has about 150,000 clones, approximately 8.1% seen once. Sequencing was performed on central memory CD4+ T cells from blood. This receptor was obtained from a man younger than 35 in good health. The rearrangement joins TRBV11-3 to TRBJ2-3; D may be TRBD2 (5 bases). The chain's CDR3 is CASSPAEGTDTQYF. CDR3 DNA sequence: TGTGCCAGCAGCCCCGCGGAGGGCACAGATACGCAGTATTTT.